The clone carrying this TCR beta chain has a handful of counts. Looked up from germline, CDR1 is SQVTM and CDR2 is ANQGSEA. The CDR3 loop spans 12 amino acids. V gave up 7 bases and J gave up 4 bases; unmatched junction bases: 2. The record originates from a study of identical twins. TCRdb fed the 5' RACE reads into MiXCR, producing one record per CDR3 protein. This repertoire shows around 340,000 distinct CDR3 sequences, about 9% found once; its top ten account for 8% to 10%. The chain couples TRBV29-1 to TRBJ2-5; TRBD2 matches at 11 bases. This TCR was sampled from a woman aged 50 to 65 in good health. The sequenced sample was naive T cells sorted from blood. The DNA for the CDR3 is TGCAGCGCTCTAGCGGGAGGAGAGACCCAGTACTTC. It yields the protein CSALAGGETQYF.